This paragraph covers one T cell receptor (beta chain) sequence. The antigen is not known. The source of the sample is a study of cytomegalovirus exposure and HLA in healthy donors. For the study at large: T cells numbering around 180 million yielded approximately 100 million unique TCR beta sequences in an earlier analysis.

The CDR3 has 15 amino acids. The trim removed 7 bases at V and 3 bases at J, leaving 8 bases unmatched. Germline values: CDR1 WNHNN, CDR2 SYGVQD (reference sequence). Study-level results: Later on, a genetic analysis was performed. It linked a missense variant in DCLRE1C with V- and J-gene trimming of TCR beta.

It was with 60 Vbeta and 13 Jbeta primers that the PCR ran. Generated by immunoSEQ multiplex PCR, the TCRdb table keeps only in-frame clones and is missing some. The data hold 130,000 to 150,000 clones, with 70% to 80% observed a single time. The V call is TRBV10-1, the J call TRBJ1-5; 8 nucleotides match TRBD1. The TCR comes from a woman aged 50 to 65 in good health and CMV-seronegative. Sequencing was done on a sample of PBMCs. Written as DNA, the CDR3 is TGCGCCAGCATTCTCGGACAGGGCTCCAATCAGCCCCAGCATTTT. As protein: CASILGQGSNQPQHF.